This entry lists 30 T cell receptor beta chains sequenced from one sample in a study of cytotoxic CD8 clonotypes in ibrutinib-treated CLL. TCRdb keeps only in-frame clones here, not all; method: immunoSEQ multiplex PCR. Here the sample spans under 300,000 clones, 70% to 80% being singletons. The sample here was PBMCs, taken at disease progression, from a patient treated with ibrutinib. Source of these receptors: a human donor with chronic lymphocytic leukemia.

The chain's CDR3 is CASSSRLPSNEQFF. CDR3 coding DNA: TGCGCCAGCAGCTCTCGACTACCCAGCAATGAGCAGTTCTTC. V is TRBV5-1 and J is TRBJ2-1; a possible D gene is TRBD2 (5 bases). The CDR3 loop spans 14 amino acids. CDR1 and CDR2 (germline): SGHRS, YFSETQ. V dropped 3 bases and J dropped 6 bases, with 13 bases sitting between them.

The genes are TRBV7-2 and TRBJ2-1, with unresolved D. The CDR3 is 14 amino acids. V was pared by 0 bases and J by 9 bases, with 12 bases between. Germline V gives CDR1 SGHTA, CDR2 FQGNSA. CDR3 region: CASSLALGLSEQFF. CDR3 bases: TGTGCCAGCAGCTTAGCGCTTGGTCTTAGTGAGCAGTTCTTC.

This chain joins TRBV2 and TRBJ2-1; D perhaps matches TRBD2 (5 bases). Between the trimmed V and J ends, which lost 5 bases and 3 bases, there was a span of 8 bases. Germline loops: CDR1 SNHLY, CDR2 FYNNEI. This CDR3 contains 13 residues. Here the CDR3 DNA reads TGTGCCAGCAGTTTTAGCGTCTACAATGAGCAGTTCTTC. This gives the protein CASSFSVYNEQFF.

The rearrangement links TRBV28 to TRBJ2-7; no clear D gene. From germline, CDR1 is MDHEN and CDR2 SYDVKM. Trimming pared 4 bases from V and 2 bases from J, leaving 9 bases between. The length of the CDR3 is 13 residues. The CDR3 sequence: CASSSTKTYEQYF. For the CDR3, the DNA is TGTGCCAGCAGTTCGACAAAAACCTACGAGCAGTACTTC.

The rearrangement links TRBV6-5 to TRBJ1-1; D not certain. The V gene lost 4 bases and the J gene lost 1 base, with 16 bases spanning the gap. Germline-derived CDR1 and CDR2 are MNHEY and SVGAGI. This CDR3 contains 16 residues. As DNA, the CDR3 is TGTGCCAGCAGTTCCCTGGGCAGGAGGTCGAACACTGAAGCTTTCTTT. Translating it yields CASSSLGRRSNTEAFF.

The chain combines TRBV7-2 with TRBJ2-3, with TRBD2 matching 10 bases. CDR1 and CDR2 from the germline V gene are SGHTA and FQGNSA. The CDR3 loop spans 16 amino acids. With V trimmed by 5 bases and J by 1 base, 6 bases remained unmatched. CDR3 nucleotides: TGTGCCAGCAGCCGTACTAGCGGGACGGGCACAGATACGCAGTATTTT. Encoded protein: CASSRTSGTGTDTQYF.

This clone has only a few counts. The rearrangement joins TRBV29-1 to TRBJ1-2; perhaps TRBD1 as D (6 bases). Germline lookup yields CDR1 SQVTM and CDR2 ANQGSEA. The V gene lost 4 bases and the J gene lost 4 bases, with 19 bases spanning the gap. CDR3 length equals 15 residues. The CDR3 DNA is TGCAGCGTTGTAGGGGATTCCAGGGGCACCTATGGCTACACCTTC. This codes for CSVVGDSRGTYGYTF.

J is TRBJ1-3 and V is TRBV7-2, with D possibly matching TRBD1 (5 bases). CDR3 length equals 15 residues. The V gene lost 1 base and the J gene lost 0 bases, with 7 bases spanning the gap. CDR1 and CDR2 from the germline V gene are SGHTA and FQGNSA. The CDR3, as DNA: TGTGCCAGCAGCTTAGAGGACATCTCTGGAAACACCATATATTTT. Translated, it gives CASSLEDISGNTIYF.

CDR3 coding DNA: TGTGCCAGCAGTGAAGCGGGGTCAAGCACAGATACGCAGTATTTT. It is translated as CASSEAGSSTDTQYF. The chain couples TRBV6-1 to TRBJ2-3, with D unresolved. The CDR3 spans 15 residues. The germline V gene encodes CDR1 MNHNS and CDR2 SASEGT. The V gene lost 0 bases and the J gene lost 0 bases, with 7 bases spanning the gap.

This clone was recorded once. The chain has TRBV25-1 and TRBJ1-1; perhaps TRBD1 as D (6 bases). This CDR3 spans 14 amino acids. Germline lookup yields CDR1 MGHDK and CDR2 SYGVNS. Trimming shortened V by 3 bases and J by 2 bases, and 10 bases separated the two germline ends. DNA of the CDR3: TGTGCCAGCAGTGATACGGGGGCCAACACTGAAGCTTTCTTT. The encoded protein is CASSDTGANTEAFF.

This chain uses TRBV10-3 with TRBJ1-6, with 10 bases that match TRBD1. The V segment lost 7 bases and the J segment 6 bases; nucleotides outside the gene matches: 6. The CDR3 runs 15 residues. CDR1 ENHRY and CDR2 SYGVKD come from the germline V gene. The CDR3 protein is CAINPGQGSNSPLHF. In nucleotides, the CDR3 is TGTGCCATCAACCCGGGACAGGGGAGTAATTCACCCCTCCACTTT.

J is TRBJ2-7 and V is TRBV5-1; TRBD2 matches at 11 bases. Looked up from germline, CDR1 is SGHRS and CDR2 is YFSETQ. This CDR3 region has 17 residues. V dropped 0 bases and J dropped 7; count of bases not matched to a gene: 12. The CDR3 coding sequence is TGCGCCAGCAGCTTGGTGTTTCTAGCGGGAGGCGCGGGGGAGCAGTACTTC. Translation gives CASSLVFLAGGAGEQYF. Full variable domain (outside the CDR3, taken from reference TRBV5-1 and TRBJ2-7): KAGVTQTPRYLIKTRGQQVTLSCSPISGHRSVSWYQQTPGQGLQFLFEYFSETQRNKGNFPGRFSGRQFSNSRSEMNVSTLELGDSALYLCASSLVFLAGGAGEQYFGPGTRLTVT.

The chain uses TRBV5-1 and TRBJ1-2; 11 bases line up with TRBD1. The CDR3 totals 13 residues. V was clipped by 4 bases and J by 7 bases; unmatched bases: 3. Germline V gene sequence: CDR1 SGHRS, CDR2 YFSETQ. CDR3 DNA sequence: TGCGCCAGCAGCCCGGACAGGGGGCTTGGCTACACCTTC. It specifies CASSPDRGLGYTF.

This clone was counted once. V and J are TRBV28 and TRBJ2-7; no reliable D call. The V gene lost 2 bases and the J gene lost 0 bases, with 8 bases spanning the gap. Germline V gives CDR1 MDHEN, CDR2 SYDVKM. CDR3 length: 14 residues. CDR3 amino acids: CASSLVGSSYEQYF. CDR3 nucleotides: TGTGCCAGCAGTTTAGTAGGTAGCTCCTACGAGCAGTACTTC.

The chain employs TRBV29-1 and TRBJ1-1, with D possibly matching TRBD1 (5 bases). The germline V and J ends were trimmed by 5 bases and 4 bases, with 8 bases remaining between them. Germline V gene data show CDR1 as SQVTM and CDR2 as ANQGSEA. The CDR3 runs 11 residues. The CDR3 protein is CSVQQVTEAFF. The CDR3 coding sequence is TGCAGCGTTCAACAGGTCACTGAAGCTTTCTTT.

CDR3 in amino acids: CSVQQGAGTEAFF. In DNA form, the CDR3 reads TGCAGCGTCCAACAGGGGGCAGGTACTGAAGCTTTCTTT. The chain is built from TRBV29-1 and TRBJ1-1; 9 bases align to TRBD1. CDR3 size: 13 residues. CDR1 SQVTM and CDR2 ANQGSEA come from the germline V gene. The V and J ends lost 6 bases and 5 bases, in that order; junction bases with no gene match: 7.

The chain links TRBV19 to TRBJ1-2, with D unresolved. There are 13 residues in the CDR3. The V and J ends lost 5 bases and 4 bases respectively, with 11 bases between them. CDR1 is LNHDA, CDR2 SQIVND, per germline (reference sequence). The CDR3 spells CASSAHGIYGYTF. The CDR3 coding sequence is TGTGCCAGTAGTGCCCACGGGATCTATGGCTACACCTTC.

V and J are TRBV6-5 and TRBJ1-3, with TRBD1 as a possible D gene (6 bases). Between the trimmed V and J ends, which lost 3 bases and 2 bases, there was a span of 11 bases. Germline CDR1 MNHEY, CDR2 SVGAGI. CDR3 length: 15 residues. In DNA, the CDR3 is TGTGCCAGCAGTTATCGGGGGGGGCCTGGAAACACCATATATTTT. Protein product: CASSYRGGPGNTIYF.

This clone was seen more than once but under ten times. The chain recombines TRBV7-2 with TRBJ1-4; D not resolved. Trimming left V 0 bases short and J 6 bases short, with 14 bases between. The CDR3 totals 16 residues. The germline CDR1 and CDR2 sequences are SGHTA and FQGNSA. The CDR3 is CASSLAPTLPDEKLFF. DNA for the CDR3: TGTGCCAGCAGCTTAGCCCCCACTCTCCCAGATGAAAAACTGTTTTTT.

The chain carries TRBV9 and TRBJ2-7, with 11 bases identical to TRBD2. The V gene's germline CDR1 is SGDLS and CDR2 YYNGEE. Losses at the gene ends were 0 bases for V and 6 bases for J; bases not matched to a gene: 5. The CDR3 is 15 residues long. CDR3 sequence reads: CASSVAVAGGSEQYF. DNA for the CDR3: TGTGCCAGCAGCGTAGCGGTAGCGGGAGGGAGCGAGCAGTACTTC. Full variable domain (outside the CDR3, taken from reference TRBV9 and TRBJ2-7): DSGVTQTPKHLITATGQRVTLRCSPRSGDLSVYWYQQSLDQGLQFLIQYYNGEERAKGNILERFSAQQFPDLHSELNLSSLELGDSALYFCASSVAVAGGSEQYFGPGTRLTVT.

This clone occurred a few times. CDR3 protein: CASRGLGQETQYF. CDR3 DNA: TGTGCCAGCAGAGGACTAGGACAAGAGACCCAGTACTTC. The rearrangement uses TRBV27 and TRBJ2-5; 7 bases line up with TRBD2. Losses at the gene ends were 6 bases for V and 2 bases for J; bases not matched to a gene: 3. Germline-derived CDR1 and CDR2 are MNHEY and SMNVEV (reference sequence). The length of the CDR3 is 13 residues.

This clone was counted a single time. The gene calls are TRBV13 and TRBJ2-7, with 13 bases fitting TRBD2. The germline V gene encodes CDR1 PRHDT and CDR2 FYEKMQ (reference sequence). V lost 5 bases to trimming and J lost 3 bases; unmatched junction nucleotides: 13. The CDR3 runs to 18 residues. CDR3 in amino acids: CASSQVTGLAGTYYEQYF. Written as DNA, the CDR3 is TGTGCCAGCAGCCAGGTAACGGGACTAGCGGGGACCTACTACGAGCAGTACTTC.

This sequence joins TRBV20-1 and TRBJ1-2, with no clear D. Deletions cut 4 bases from V and 7 bases from J, with 10 bases between. CDR1 is DFQATT and CDR2 is SNEGSKA in the germline V gene (reference sequence). The CDR3 runs to 11 residues. The CDR3 protein is CSAILGSGYTF. The DNA for the CDR3 is TGCAGTGCTATACTTGGCAGTGGCTACACCTTC.

V is TRBV5-1 and J is TRBJ2-1; D is perhaps TRBD2 (6 bases). The germline CDR1 and CDR2 sequences are SGHRS and YFSETQ. The CDR3 is made up of 15 amino acids. V was clipped by 4 bases and J by 3 bases, with 14 bases between them. CDR3: CASSILTGDYNEQFF. For the CDR3, the DNA is TGCGCCAGCAGCATCTTAACGGGGGACTACAATGAGCAGTTCTTC.

The chain uses TRBV5-5 and TRBJ2-7; no definite D call. The CDR3 consists of 12 residues. V was clipped by 2 bases and J by 6 bases, with 9 bases between them. Germline V lookup: CDR1 SGHKS, CDR2 YYEKEE (reference sequence). The CDR3 coding sequence is TGTGCCAGCAGCTTCCCGTCGGCCGAGCAGTACTTC. The encoded protein is CASSFPSAEQYF. Filled out from reference TRBV5-5 and TRBJ2-7, the complete variable domain reads DAGVTQSPTHLIKTRGQQVTLRCSPISGHKSVSWYQQVLGQGPQFIFQYYEKEERGRGNFPDRFSARQFPNYSSELNVNALLLGDSALYLCASSFPSAEQYFGPGTRLTVT.

J is TRBJ2-1 and V is TRBV7-2; D gene unclear. V lost 1 base, J lost 8 bases, and 0 bases lay in between. Germline CDR1 is SGHTA and CDR2 is FQGNSA. The CDR3 is 10 residues long. CDR3: CASSLDEQFF. DNA of the CDR3: TGTGCCAGCAGCTTAGATGAGCAGTTCTTC.

V and J are TRBV18 and TRBJ1-3; the D gene is possibly TRBD1 (6 bases). Germline V gene lookup returns CDR1 KGHSH and CDR2 LQKENI. The CDR3 has 15 residues. The V end lost 3 bases, the J end lost 2 bases, and 11 bases lay between the germline ends. CDR3 nucleotide sequence: TGTGCCAGCTCACCGGGCGGGGGGCCTGGAAACACCATATATTTT. This gives the protein CASSPGGGPGNTIYF.

As for this clone: The sample holds other DNA sequences that translate to the same CDR3. The rearrangement links TRBV28 to TRBJ2-3; the match to TRBD2 covers 8 bases. Germline loops: CDR1 MDHEN, CDR2 SYDVKM. The CDR3 has 15 residues. V shed 2 bases and J 3 bases; nucleotides not matched to a gene: 4. The CDR3 region is CASSLPSGLTDTQYF. As DNA, the CDR3 is TGTGCCAGCAGTTTACCTAGCGGGTTAACAGATACGCAGTATTTT. Looking up the rest from reference TRBV28 and TRBJ2-3 gives the full variable domain: DVKVTQSSRYLVKRTGEKVFLECVQDMDHENMFWYRQDPGLGLRLIYFSYDVKMKEKGDIPEGYSVSREKKERFSLILESASTNQTSMYLCASSLPSGLTDTQYFGPGTRLTVL.

The chain recombines TRBV27 with TRBJ1-4; perhaps TRBD1 as D (5 bases). V gave up 6 bases and J gave up 3 bases, with 17 bases separating them. Germline V gene data show CDR1 as MNHEY and CDR2 as SMNVEV (reference sequence). The length of the CDR3 is 16 residues. The CDR3 DNA reads as TGTGCCAGCAGCAAAATGGGGCGCGGGCCTAATGAAAAACTGTTTTTT. Translated, it gives CASSKMGRGPNEKLFF.

This clone was detected a few times. The chain couples TRBV4-1 to TRBJ2-7; D is ambiguous. The CDR3 spans 13 residues. The V gene lost 1 base and the J gene lost 0 bases, with 4 bases spanning the gap. The germline V gene encodes CDR1 MGHRA and CDR2 YSYEKL. The CDR3 sequence: CASSQATSYEQYF. The CDR3 region has the DNA TGCGCCAGCAGCCAAGCAACCTCCTACGAGCAGTACTTC.